This T cell receptor beta chain is from a study of blood T cells in healthy people across ages. Overall study findings and caveats: Possibly, changes in expanded clonotypes were confounded because donor CMV status was unknown.

There are a few counts of this clonotype. Its antigen is undetermined. The CDR3 extends over 15 amino acids. The germline CDR1 and CDR2 sequences are MNHEY and SMNVEV (reference sequence). V lost 5 bases and J lost 10, with 18 bases in between. Then a second PCR, running about 6 to 12 cycles, was carried out with a sample-barcoded 5' primer and a J-beta primer mix. MiXCR, run by TCRdb on the 5' RACE reads, gives a single entry per CDR3 protein. The profile covers around 780,000 distinct CDR3 sequences, with around 24% appearing a single time and approximately 2.9% taken by the ten largest. These sequences were also reported in another study, on T cells of mothers and their children.

This TCR derives from a boy between 5 and 17 years old in good health. The specimen sequenced was blood. The V and J genes are TRBV27 and TRBJ1-6; tentative D call: TRBD1 (6 bases). CDR3 sequence reads: CASSPKGGSGSPLHF. As DNA, the CDR3 is TGTGCCAGCAGTCCAAAGGGGGGATCAGGGTCACCCCTCCACTTT.